The 2 T cell receptor beta chains given below trace back to one sample, sequenced in a study of blood T cell repertoires in COVID-19. The assay was immunoSEQ multiplex PCR, and TCRdb's table has in-frame clones only and misses some. The data hold fewer than 200,000 clones, with around four fifths observed a single time. The specimen sequenced was PBMCs or T cells enriched from blood (not recorded which). Receptors originate from a middle-aged man who had recovered from COVID-19.

This clone was detected only a few times. The J gene is TRBJ1-6, the V gene TRBV16, with D maybe TRBD1 (5 bases). Germline V gives CDR1 KGHSY, CDR2 FQNENV. The V and J ends lost 0 bases and 9 bases respectively, with 12 bases between them. This CDR3 is built from 15 residues. CDR3 bases: TGTGCCAGCAGCCAATCACGGCAGGGAGGTTCACCCCTCCACTTT. Translation gives CASSQSRQGGSPLHF. The variable domain in full, completed from reference TRBV16 and TRBJ1-6, reads GEEVAQTPKHLVRGEGQKAKLYCAPIKGHSYVFWYQQVLKNEFKFLISFQNENVFDETGMPKERFSAKCLPNSPCSLEIQATKLEDSAVYFCASSQSRQGGSPLHFGNGTRLTVT.

The V and J genes are TRBV9 and TRBJ2-5; D is possibly TRBD2 (5 bases). The ends were cut back, 3 bases at V and 1 base at J, with 13 bases in the middle. Germline CDR1 is SGDLS and CDR2 is YYNGEE. This CDR3 comprises 15 residues. The CDR3 DNA reads as TGTGCCAGCAGCGCCCGGCTCGGACTCCAAGAGACCCAGTACTTC. This translates into CASSARLGLQETQYF.